Each of the 5 T cell receptor beta chains below was sequenced from the same sample in a study of cytomegalovirus exposure and HLA in healthy donors. Vbeta (60) and Jbeta (13) primers were used in the PCR. TCRdb keeps only in-frame clones here, not all; method: immunoSEQ multiplex PCR. Of fewer than 150,000 clones listed, more than 75% are singletons. Sequencing was done on a sample of PBMCs. The receptors stem from a male donor in good health and CMV-seronegative.

The chain has TRBV7-7 and TRBJ1-1, with D maybe TRBD1 (5 bases). Germline assignment: CDR1 SSHAT and CDR2 FNYEAQ (reference sequence). V lost 5 bases and J lost 0, with 7 bases in between. CDR3 size: 13 residues. The CDR3 nucleotides read TGTGCCAGCAGCGCACAGGTGAACACTGAAGCTTTCTTT. This gives the protein CASSAQVNTEAFF.

The gene calls are TRBV28 and TRBJ1-5; D perhaps matches TRBD1 (5 bases). The CDR3 is made up of 15 amino acids. Germline-derived CDR1 and CDR2 are MDHEN and SYDVKM. Deletions cut 2 bases from V and 1 base from J, with 9 bases between. The CDR3 DNA is TGTGCCAGCAGTTTACCTGACAGCAGCAATCAGCCCCAGCATTTT. It specifies CASSLPDSSNQPQHF.

V usage is TRBV10-3 and J usage is TRBJ1-4; D gene uncertain. The germline V and J ends were trimmed by 2 bases and 5 bases, with 6 bases remaining between them. CDR1 and CDR2 from the germline V gene are ENHRY and SYGVKD. The CDR3 contains 13 residues. The CDR3 bases are TGTGCCATCAGTGAGGCGCAAAATGAAAAACTGTTTTTT. Translation: CAISEAQNEKLFF.

This sequence joins TRBV4-3 and TRBJ2-2; a weak D match, TRBD2 (7 bases). The CDR3 extends over 18 amino acids. Per the germline V gene, CDR1 is LGHNA and CDR2 is YSLEER. V was clipped by 1 base and J by 7 bases, with 22 bases between them. CDR3 region: CASSQVLLRGRLVGELFF. CDR3 sequence (DNA): TGCGCCAGCAGCCAAGTCCTGTTGCGGGGGCGTCTTGTCGGGGAGCTGTTTTTT.

The CDR3 region is CASSTFKNRGDTEAFF. CDR3 nucleotide sequence: TGTGCCAGCAGTACGTTTAAGAACAGGGGTGACACTGAAGCTTTCTTT. This chain uses TRBV28 with TRBJ1-1; 7 positions match TRBD1. Germline V gene lookup returns CDR1 MDHEN and CDR2 SYDVKM. The CDR3 extends over 16 amino acids. V gave up 5 bases and J gave up 3 bases; unmatched junction bases: 12.